This TCR beta chain was sequenced in a study of T-cell reconstitution after alpha-beta-depleted transplantation in children. With 3 bases removed from V and 7 bases from J, the gap between germline ends came to 10 bases. Germline values: CDR1 SGHRS, CDR2 YFSETQ. CDR3 length: 12 residues. Construction of the TCRbeta library involved unique molecular identifiers. TCRdb fed the PCR reads into MiXCR, producing one record per CDR3 protein. The table has fewer than 120,000 distinct CDR3 sequences, about 9.3% seen once. This clonotype was seen a few times. The input for sequencing was PBMCs from the stem cell graft donor, taken from the stem cell graft. The chain carries TRBV5-1 and TRBJ1-2; D gene ambiguous. This clonotype was obtained from a human donor who donated a stem cell graft to a child with acute lymphoblastic leukemia. CDR3 DNA sequence: TGCGCCAGCAGCTCCCATTGGTCTGGCTACACCTTC. Translation gives CASSSHWSGYTF.